This TCR beta chain stems from a study of blood T cell repertoires in COVID-19. As for the study in general: T cells, B-cell-depleted T cells, or PBMCs provided the cDNA or gDNA that served as material.

The CDR3 runs 13 residues. The V gene's germline CDR1 is SQVTM and CDR2 ANQGSEA. V gave up 2 bases and J gave up 0 bases, with 7 bases separating them. Some clones are missing from TCRdb's copy, which holds only in-frame ones; the method was immunoSEQ multiplex PCR. The data show about 340,000 clones, around 85% seen once. A single count supports this clone. The source is a woman between 40 and 55 years old with acute COVID-19. Material: PBMCs or T cells enriched from blood (not recorded which). The chain carries TRBV29-1 and TRBJ1-1; TRBD1 might be the D (5 bases). The CDR3 region is CSVERGLNTEAFF. In nucleotides, the CDR3 is TGCAGCGTTGAAAGGGGATTGAACACTGAAGCTTTCTTT.